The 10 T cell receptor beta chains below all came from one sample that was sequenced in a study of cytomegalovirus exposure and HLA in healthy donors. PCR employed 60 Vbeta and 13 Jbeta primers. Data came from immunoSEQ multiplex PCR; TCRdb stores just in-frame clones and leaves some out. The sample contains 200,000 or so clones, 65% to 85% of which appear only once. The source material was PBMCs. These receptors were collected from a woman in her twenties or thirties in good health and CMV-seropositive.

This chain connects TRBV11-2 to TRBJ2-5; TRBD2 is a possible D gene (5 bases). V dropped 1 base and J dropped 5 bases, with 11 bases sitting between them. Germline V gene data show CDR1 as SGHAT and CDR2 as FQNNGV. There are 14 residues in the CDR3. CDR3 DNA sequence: TGTGCCAGCAGCTTAGCTGCTAGCTTCGAGACCCAGTACTTC. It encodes CASSLAASFETQYF.

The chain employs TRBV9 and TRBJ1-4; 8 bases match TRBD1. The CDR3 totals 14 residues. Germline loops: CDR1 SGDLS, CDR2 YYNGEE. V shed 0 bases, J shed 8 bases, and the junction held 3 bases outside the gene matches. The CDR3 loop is CASSVGGTGEKLFF. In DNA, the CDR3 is TGTGCCAGCAGCGTAGGAGGGACAGGAGAAAAACTGTTTTTT.

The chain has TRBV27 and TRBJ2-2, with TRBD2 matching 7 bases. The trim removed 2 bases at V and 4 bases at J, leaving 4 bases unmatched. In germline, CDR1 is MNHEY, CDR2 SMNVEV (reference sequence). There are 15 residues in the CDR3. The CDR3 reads CASSLTSEATGELFF. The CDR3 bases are TGTGCCAGCAGTTTAACTAGCGAGGCCACCGGGGAGCTGTTTTTT.

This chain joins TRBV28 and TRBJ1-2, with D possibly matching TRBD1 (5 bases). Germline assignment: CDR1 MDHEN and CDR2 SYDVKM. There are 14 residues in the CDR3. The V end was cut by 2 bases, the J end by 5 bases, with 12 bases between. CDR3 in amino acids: CASSLPDSFYGYTF. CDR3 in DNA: TGTGCCAGCAGTTTACCCGACAGCTTTTATGGCTACACCTTC.

The CDR3 DNA reads as TGCGCCAGCAGTGAGGATTTAGGGGGGGTTCTGGATACGCAGTATTTT. Translating gives CASSEDLGGVLDTQYF. The chain links TRBV10-1 to TRBJ2-3, with D tentatively TRBD2 (7 bases). The CDR3 is made up of 16 amino acids. The ends were cut back, 2 bases at V and 6 bases at J, with 18 bases in the middle. Looked up from germline, CDR1 is WNHNN and CDR2 is SYGVQD (reference sequence).

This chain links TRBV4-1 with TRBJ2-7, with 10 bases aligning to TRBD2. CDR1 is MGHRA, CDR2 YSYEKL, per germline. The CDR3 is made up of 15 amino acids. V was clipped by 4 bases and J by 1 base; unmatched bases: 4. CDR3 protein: CASSRASGSSYEQYF. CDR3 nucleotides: TGCGCCAGCAGCCGAGCTAGCGGGAGTTCCTACGAGCAGTACTTC.

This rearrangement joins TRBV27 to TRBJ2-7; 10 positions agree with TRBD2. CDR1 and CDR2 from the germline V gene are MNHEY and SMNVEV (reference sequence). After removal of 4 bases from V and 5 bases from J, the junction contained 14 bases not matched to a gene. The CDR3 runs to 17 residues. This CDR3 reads CASSSPGERGGLDEQYF. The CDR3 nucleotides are TGTGCCAGCAGTTCCCCAGGGGAGCGGGGGGGCCTAGACGAGCAGTACTTC.

CDR3 in amino acids: CASSTVAGRGTDTQYF. CDR3 in DNA: TGCGCCAGCAGCACCGTAGCGGGACGGGGCACAGATACGCAGTATTTT. The chain combines TRBV5-1 with TRBJ2-3, with TRBD2 matching over 8 bases. Unmatched junction bases numbered 8, after V lost 4 bases and J lost 1 base. This CDR3 spans 16 amino acids. Germline loops: CDR1 SGHRS, CDR2 YFSETQ.

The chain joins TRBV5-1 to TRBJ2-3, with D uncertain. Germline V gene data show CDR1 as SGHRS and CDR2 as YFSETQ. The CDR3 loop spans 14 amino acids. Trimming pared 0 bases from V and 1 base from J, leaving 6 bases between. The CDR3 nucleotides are TGCGCCAGCAGCTTGGTTGTAGGCACAGATACGCAGTATTTT. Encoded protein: CASSLVVGTDTQYF.

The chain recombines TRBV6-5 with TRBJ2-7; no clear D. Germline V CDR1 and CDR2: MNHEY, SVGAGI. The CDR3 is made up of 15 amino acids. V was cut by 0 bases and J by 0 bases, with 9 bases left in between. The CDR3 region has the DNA TGTGCCAGCAGTTACTCCCCGGCGGCCTCCTACGAGCAGTACTTC. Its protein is CASSYSPAASYEQYF.